What follows are 9 T cell receptor beta chains derived from one specimen sequenced in a study of T-cell reconstitution after alpha-beta-depleted transplantation in children. For TCRbeta, the library was prepared with unique molecular identifiers. TCRdb itself ran the PCR reads through MiXCR, one entry per CDR3 protein. The data contain approximately 110,000 distinct CDR3 sequences, roughly 23% of them singletons. Specimen: PBMCs, mostly from graft donor cells, collected 180 days after TCRalphabeta/CD19-depleted stem cell transplant. These receptors were collected from a male patient between 2 and 10 years old who had a stem cell transplant for chronic granulomatous disease, so the T cells may come from the graft donor.

V usage is TRBV12-3 or TRBV12-4 and J usage is TRBJ2-7; the D gene is possibly TRBD1 (6 bases). The CDR3 is made up of 16 amino acids. V was shortened by 6 bases and J by 0 bases, with 18 bases between the two germline ends. The CDR3 DNA reads TGTGCCAGCAGAGAAACAGGGAGAGGAACCTCCTACGAGCAGTACTTC. Translation: CASRETGRGTSYEQYF.

The table lists this clonotype with many counts. J is TRBJ1-2 and V is TRBV18; D remains ambiguous. The CDR3 contains 16 residues. The germline V gene encodes CDR1 KGHSH and CDR2 LQKENI. V shed 0 bases and J shed 4 bases, with 15 bases lying between them. CDR3 sequence (DNA): TGTGCCAGCTCACCACCCCGGCAGGCCCCAACCTATGGCTACACCTTC. Protein product: CASSPPRQAPTYGYTF. Looking up the rest from reference TRBV18 and TRBJ1-2 gives the full variable domain: NAGVMQNPRHLVRRRGQEARLRCSPMKGHSHVYWYRQLPEEGLKFMVYLQKENIIDESGMPKERFSAEFPKEGPSILRIQQVVRGDSAAYFCASSPPRQAPTYGYTFGSGTRLTVV.

This chain connects TRBV18 to TRBJ2-7, with 10 bases that match TRBD1. There are 16 residues in the CDR3. CDR1 KGHSH and CDR2 LQKENI come from the germline V gene. The J segment lost 7 bases and the V segment lost 1 base, leaving 10 bases of the junction unmatched. The CDR3 DNA reads TGTGCCAGCTCACCACTCGCTGGACAGGGGGAAAGGGAGCAGTACTTC. This sequence encodes CASSPLAGQGEREQYF. The complete variable domain, with remaining parts taken from reference TRBV18 and TRBJ2-7, reads NAGVMQNPRHLVRRRGQEARLRCSPMKGHSHVYWYRQLPEEGLKFMVYLQKENIIDESGMPKERFSAEFPKEGPSILRIQQVVRGDSAAYFCASSPLAGQGEREQYFGPGTRLTVT.

There are many counts of this clonotype. This sequence joins TRBV25-1 and TRBJ2-7; possibly TRBD1 for D (6 bases). Germline V gives CDR1 MGHDK, CDR2 SYGVNS. V was clipped by 5 bases and J by 3 bases, with 17 bases between them. This CDR3 comprises 15 residues. In DNA, the CDR3 is TGTGCCAGCAGTCGCGGCAGGGGTTTGGGCTACGAGCAGTACTTC. The encoded protein is CASSRGRGLGYEQYF.

This clonotype has ten or more counts. The V gene is TRBV12-3 or TRBV12-4, the J gene TRBJ1-6; D gene ambiguous. Trimming took 10 bases from V and 0 from J, leaving 13 bases between them. This CDR3 spans 15 amino acids. DNA of the CDR3: TGTGCCACCCGGCCGTATGGCTCCTATAATTCACCCCTCCACTTT. Translating gives CATRPYGSYNSPLHF.

CDR3 protein: CASSPRGGKGNQPQHF. The CDR3 coding sequence is TGTGCCAGCTCACCCCGGGGCGGTAAGGGCAATCAGCCCCAGCATTTT. The chain employs TRBV18 and TRBJ1-5; D may be TRBD1 (5 bases). The CDR3 runs 16 residues. The V end was cut by 3 bases, the J end by 2 bases, with 14 bases between. Germline V lookup: CDR1 KGHSH, CDR2 LQKENI.

The chain has TRBV2 and TRBJ1-5; no firm D call. Germline V gene data show CDR1 as SNHLY and CDR2 as FYNNEI. The V end was cut by 2 bases, the J end by 3 bases, with 11 bases between. The CDR3 consists of 15 residues. The CDR3: CASSESEESNQPQHF. Here the CDR3 DNA reads TGTGCCAGCAGTGAAAGCGAAGAGTCCAATCAGCCCCAGCATTTT.

This clonotype was counted only a few times. This rearrangement joins TRBV20-1 to TRBJ1-5, with 9 nucleotides matching TRBD1. The CDR3 extends over 14 amino acids. Trimming took 4 bases from V and 4 from J; bases not matched to a gene: 5. Germline CDR1 DFQATT, CDR2 SNEGSKA (reference sequence). The CDR3 region is CSATSGTGNQPQHF. DNA of the CDR3: TGCAGTGCTACCTCCGGGACAGGGAATCAGCCCCAGCATTTT.

At least ten counts were recorded for this clonotype. The V gene is TRBV20-1, the J gene TRBJ2-2; D gene ambiguous. This CDR3 spans 12 amino acids. The V end was cut by 2 bases, the J end by 5 bases, with 6 bases between. Germline V lookup: CDR1 DFQATT, CDR2 SNEGSKA (reference sequence). This chain's CDR3 is CSARSPTGELFF. The DNA for the CDR3 is TGCAGTGCTAGATCGCCGACCGGGGAGCTGTTTTTT.